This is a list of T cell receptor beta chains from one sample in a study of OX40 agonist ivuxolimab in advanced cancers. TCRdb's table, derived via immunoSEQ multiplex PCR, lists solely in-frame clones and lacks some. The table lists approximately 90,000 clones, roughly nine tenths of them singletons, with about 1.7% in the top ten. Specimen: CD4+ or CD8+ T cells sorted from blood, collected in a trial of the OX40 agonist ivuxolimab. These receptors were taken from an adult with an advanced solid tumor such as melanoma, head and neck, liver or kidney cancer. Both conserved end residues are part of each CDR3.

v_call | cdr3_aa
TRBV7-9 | CASSSGGDTEAFF
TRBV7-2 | CASSLAGLAGGYEQYF
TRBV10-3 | CAISGLYNSPLHF
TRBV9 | CASSVDGTRNQPQHF
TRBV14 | CASSQEGGTDTQYF
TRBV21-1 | CASRYYGYTF
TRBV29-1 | CSVEGGAGGYEQYF
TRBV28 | CASSRFVGETQYF
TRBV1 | CTSRLQDDFSEYNEQFF
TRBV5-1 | CASSWDRASNEKLFF
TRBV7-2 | CASSLGVLYGYTF
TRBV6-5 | CASSYSSGVGANVLTF
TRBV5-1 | CASSAGTDTYEQYF
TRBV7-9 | CASSLGTSEEQFF
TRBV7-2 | CASSLRYPSSGSDEQYF
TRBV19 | CASSSHSGLYNEQFF
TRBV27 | CASSLLGTDTQYF
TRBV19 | CASSIVGGTETQYF
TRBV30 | CAWSVLGASEAFF
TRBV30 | CAWSVGPYTEAFF
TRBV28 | CASSLTVGNQPQHF
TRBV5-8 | CASSRSGDQPQHF
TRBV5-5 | CASSPPNRGMNTEAFF
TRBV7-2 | CASSSLRFEQYF
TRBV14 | CASSLAGVRDTQYF
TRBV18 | CASSATGAANTGELFF
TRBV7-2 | CASSTGLRQYF